The 21 T cell receptor beta chains below all came from one sample that was sequenced in a study of blood T cell repertoires in COVID-19. Measured with immunoSEQ multiplex PCR; TCRdb has only the in-frame clones, and not every one. The data show around 230,000 clones, 70% to 85% seen once. The source material was PBMCs or T cells enriched from blood (not recorded which). Source of these receptors: a middle-aged man who had recovered from COVID-19.

The rearrangement links TRBV5-1 to TRBJ2-3, with TRBD2 matching 9 bases. The germline gives CDR1 SGHRS, CDR2 YFSETQ. V dropped 2 bases and J dropped 0; count of bases not matched to a gene: 10. The CDR3 extends over 18 amino acids. The CDR3 here is CASSLVSGGYPSTDTQYF. Here the CDR3 DNA reads TGCGCCAGCAGCTTAGTGAGCGGGGGGTATCCTAGCACAGATACGCAGTATTTT.

Notes on this clone: The same CDR3 can be traced to other DNA sequences in this sample. This rearrangement joins TRBV5-5 to TRBJ1-2; 7 bases agree with TRBD1. Germline CDR1 reads SGHKS; CDR2 reads YYEKEE (reference sequence). This CDR3 region has 13 residues. Losses at the gene ends were 3 bases for V and 4 bases for J; bases not matched to a gene: 3. The CDR3 sequence: CASSSTGLYGYTF. The CDR3, as DNA: TGTGCCAGCAGCTCGACAGGGCTCTATGGCTACACCTTC.

The chain joins TRBV7-2 to TRBJ2-1; maybe TRBD2 (5 bases). The CDR3 has 12 residues. Germline lookup yields CDR1 SGHTA and CDR2 FQGNSA. V shed 1 base and J shed 16 bases, with 14 bases lying between them. CDR3 nucleotides: TGTGCCAGCAGCTTAGGAGGGCAGGTGTTATTCTTC. Its translation: CASSLGGQVLFF.

V usage is TRBV15 and J usage is TRBJ1-2, with D maybe TRBD1 (5 bases). The CDR3 extends over 14 amino acids. V was shortened by 0 bases and J by 4 bases, with 9 bases between the two germline ends. CDR1 is LNHNV, CDR2 YYDKDF, per germline (reference sequence). DNA for the CDR3: TGTGCCACCAGCAGAGAGATAAGGGGCTATGGCTACACCTTC. It codes for CATSREIRGYGYTF.

This chain connects TRBV9 to TRBJ2-3, with 8 bases aligning to TRBD2. Unmatched junction bases numbered 7, after V lost 3 bases and J lost 1 base. CDR1 SGDLS and CDR2 YYNGEE come from the germline V gene. This CDR3 has 16 amino acids. The DNA for the CDR3 is TGTGCCAGCAGCGCACGACTGACTAGCGGCACAGATACGCAGTATTTT. It encodes CASSARLTSGTDTQYF.

This clone was seen once. V is TRBV6-5 and J is TRBJ2-2; no clear D. The CDR3 covers 13 residues. CDR1 and CDR2 from the germline V gene are MNHEY and SVGAGI. V was cut by 6 bases and J by 1 base, with 6 bases left in between. The CDR3 coding sequence is TGTGCCAGCAGGAGAGAGAACACCGGGGAGCTGTTTTTT. This sequence encodes CASRRENTGELFF.

V gene TRBV3-1 (or the pseudogene TRBV3-2) combines with J gene TRBJ2-7; 10 nucleotides agree with TRBD2. CDR1 LGHDT and CDR2 YNNKEL come from the germline V gene (reference sequence). This CDR3 has 18 residues. Trimming at V came to 1 base and at J to 7 bases, leaving 16 bases not matched to a gene. CDR3 residues: CASSQVRTSGTQPLEQYF. CDR3 in DNA: TGTGCCAGCAGCCAAGTTCGCACTAGCGGGACCCAACCACTGGAGCAGTACTTC.

The chain combines TRBV3-1 (or the pseudogene TRBV3-2) with TRBJ1-1; 7 nucleotides line up with TRBD1. CDR3 length: 14 residues. Germline V gives CDR1 LGHDT, CDR2 YNNKEL (reference sequence). The V gene end was trimmed by 1 base and the J gene end by 4 bases; junction bases not matched to a gene: 3. Written as DNA, the CDR3 is TGTGCCAGCAGCCAAGGGGGGACAGTCACTGAAGCTTTCTTT. As protein: CASSQGGTVTEAFF.

The chain is built from TRBV2 and TRBJ2-5, with TRBD1 as a possible D gene (6 bases). The CDR3 loop spans 14 amino acids. With 6 bases removed from V and 4 bases from J, the gap between germline ends came to 15 bases. The V gene's germline CDR1 is SNHLY and CDR2 FYNNEI. The CDR3 DNA sequence: TGTGCCAGCAGCTACAGGGAAGGAGGAGAGACCCAGTACTTC. This gives the protein CASSYREGGETQYF.

This chain connects TRBV10-3 to TRBJ2-6; D might be TRBD1 (5 bases). CDR1 ENHRY and CDR2 SYGVKD come from the germline V gene. Trimming took 0 bases from V and 4 from J, leaving 10 bases between them. This CDR3 contains 16 residues. The CDR3 DNA is TGTGCCATCAGTGAGTCGTCAGGGCCAGGGGCCAACGTCCTGACTTTC. Residues: CAISESSGPGANVLTF.

The V gene is TRBV16, the J gene TRBJ2-5; 8 nucleotides line up with TRBD1. Germline V gene lookup returns CDR1 KGHSY and CDR2 FQNENV. The V gene end was trimmed by 3 bases and the J gene end by 2 bases; junction bases not matched to a gene: 11. The CDR3 has 17 amino acids. CDR3 region: CASSQPDRGDTQETQYF. In DNA form, the CDR3 reads TGTGCCAGCAGCCAGCCCGACAGGGGCGATACTCAAGAGACCCAGTACTTC. The full variable domain, completed using reference TRBV16 and TRBJ2-5, is GEEVAQTPKHLVRGEGQKAKLYCAPIKGHSYVFWYQQVLKNEFKFLISFQNENVFDETGMPKERFSAKCLPNSPCSLEIQATKLEDSAVYFCASSQPDRGDTQETQYFGPGTRLLVL.

The CDR3 sequence is CASSSGGAGGLIYGYTF. Here the CDR3 DNA reads TGCGCCAGCAGCTCTGGAGGGGCAGGGGGATTAATCTATGGCTACACCTTC. The rearrangement uses TRBV5-1 and TRBJ1-2, with 7 bases lining up with TRBD1. V was pared by 3 bases and J by 4 bases, with 15 bases of the junction left unmatched. The CDR3 has 17 residues. Germline V lookup: CDR1 SGHRS, CDR2 YFSETQ.

The genes are TRBV30 and TRBJ1-4, with D possibly TRBD1 on 6 matching bases. This CDR3 is built from 16 residues. Germline-derived CDR1 and CDR2 are GTSNPN and SVGIG (reference sequence). V lost 0 bases, J lost 3 bases, and 14 bases lay in between. The CDR3 sequence is CAWSVRGHRPNEKLFF. The CDR3 DNA sequence: TGTGCCTGGAGTGTACGGGGACACCGGCCTAATGAAAAACTGTTTTTT.

The chain couples TRBV5-1 to TRBJ1-2; D remains ambiguous. The V gene lost 0 bases and the J gene lost 8 bases, with 17 bases spanning the gap. CDR3 length equals 15 residues. Germline CDR1 is SGHRS and CDR2 is YFSETQ. CDR3 in DNA: TGCGCCAGCAGCTTGGCCAGCGGCCGCCTCGAAGGCTACACCTTC. As protein: CASSLASGRLEGYTF. The entire variable domain, with the rest obtained from reference TRBV5-1 and TRBJ1-2, is as follows: KAGVTQTPRYLIKTRGQQVTLSCSPISGHRSVSWYQQTPGQGLQFLFEYFSETQRNKGNFPGRFSGRQFSNSRSEMNVSTLELGDSALYLCASSLASGRLEGYTFGSGTRLTVV.

This chain links TRBV4-2 with TRBJ1-2; D perhaps matches TRBD1 (6 bases). V was pared by 0 bases and J by 0 bases, with 17 bases between. The CDR3 runs to 18 residues. Germline V lookup: CDR1 LGHNA, CDR2 YNFKEQ. The CDR3 nucleotides are TGTGCCAGCAGCCAAGATCTAGGGGGGGCGAATGCTAACTATGGCTACACCTTC. This translates into CASSQDLGGANANYGYTF.

The chain combines TRBV11-3 with TRBJ1-1; D is uncertain. V was shortened by 5 bases and J by 1 base, with 8 bases between the two germline ends. Germline V gene data show CDR1 as SGHNT and CDR2 as YENEEA. The CDR3 is 13 residues long. The CDR3 nucleotides are TGTGCCAGCAGCCTACAGAGGAACACTGAAGCTTTCTTT. Translation gives CASSLQRNTEAFF.

The CDR3 spells CASSFRGRVAWDVEAFF. CDR3 DNA: TGTGCCAGCAGTTTCAGGGGGCGAGTAGCATGGGATGTTGAAGCTTTCTTT. The V call is TRBV7-9, the J call TRBJ1-1, with 8 bases aligning to TRBD1. This CDR3 is 17 amino acids long. From germline, CDR1 is SEHNR and CDR2 FQNEAQ (reference sequence). V shed 6 bases and J 7 bases; nucleotides not matched to a gene: 19.

The V and J genes are TRBV9 and TRBJ2-2; D might be TRBD2 (5 bases). The germline V gene encodes CDR1 SGDLS and CDR2 YYNGEE. Trimming took 0 bases from V and 6 from J, leaving 18 bases between them. The CDR3 extends over 17 amino acids. For the CDR3, the DNA is TGTGCCAGCAGCGTAGGGTTTTTTAGACGGGGATCCGGGGAGCTGTTTTTT. As protein: CASSVGFFRRGSGELFF.

The rearrangement uses TRBV27 and TRBJ2-1; 10 bases fit TRBD2. This CDR3 comprises 14 residues. Per the germline V gene, CDR1 is MNHEY and CDR2 is SMNVEV (reference sequence). V lost 5 bases and J lost 6; bases outside the gene matches: 4. The DNA of the CDR3 is TGTGCCAGCAGTCCAGCGGGAGGGCCCAATGAGCAGTTCTTC. Translation: CASSPAGGPNEQFF.

This clone was counted between two and nine times. The V call is TRBV28, the J call TRBJ1-1; possibly TRBD1 for D (6 bases). The CDR3 contains 15 residues. Trimming shortened V by 4 bases and J by 3 bases, and 15 bases separated the two germline ends. In germline, CDR1 is MDHEN, CDR2 SYDVKM. The CDR3 coding sequence is TGTGCCAGCAGTTCCAGGGGATCGTCGTACACTGAAGCTTTCTTT. Translated, it gives CASSSRGSSYTEAFF.

The V call is TRBV19, the J call TRBJ1-1, with TRBD1 identical over 11 bases. Trimming cost V 4 bases and J 7 bases; bases outside gene matches: 2. Looked up from germline, CDR1 is LNHDA and CDR2 is SQIVND (reference sequence). This CDR3 is 13 amino acids long. This chain's CDR3 is CASSKDRGREAFF. CDR3 coding DNA: TGTGCCAGTAGTAAGGACAGGGGGCGTGAAGCTTTCTTT.